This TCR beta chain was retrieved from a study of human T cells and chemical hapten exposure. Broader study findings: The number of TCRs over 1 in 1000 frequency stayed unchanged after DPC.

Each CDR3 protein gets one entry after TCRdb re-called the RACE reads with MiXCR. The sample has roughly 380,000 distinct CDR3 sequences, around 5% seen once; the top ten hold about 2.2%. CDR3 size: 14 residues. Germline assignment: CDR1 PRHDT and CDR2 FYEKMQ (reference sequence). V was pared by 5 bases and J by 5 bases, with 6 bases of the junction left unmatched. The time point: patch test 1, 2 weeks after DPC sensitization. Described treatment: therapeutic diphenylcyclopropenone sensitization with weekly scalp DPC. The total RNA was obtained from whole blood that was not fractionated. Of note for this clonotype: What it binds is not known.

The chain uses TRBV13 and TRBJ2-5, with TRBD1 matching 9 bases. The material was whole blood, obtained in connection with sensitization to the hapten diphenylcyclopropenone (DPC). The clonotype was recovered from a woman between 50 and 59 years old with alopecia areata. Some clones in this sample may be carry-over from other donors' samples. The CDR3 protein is CASSPGQGLETQYF. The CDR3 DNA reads TGTGCCAGCAGCCCTGGACAGGGGTTGGAGACCCAGTACTTC.